This T cell receptor (beta chain) was sequenced for a study of CD8 T cells in ankylosing spondylitis. TCRdb reprocessed the 5' RACE reads via MiXCR and lists one record per CDR3 protein. The table lists roughly 490,000 distinct CDR3 sequences, roughly 5.3% of them singletons. V was clipped by 1 base and J by 2 bases, with 25 bases between them. Germline CDR1 SGHRS, CDR2 YFSETQ. The CDR3 loop spans 19 amino acids. This clonotype was recorded at least ten times. What it binds is not known. Overall study results and limits: Reactive arthritis synovial fluid and blood were previously reported to contain some motif variants. For ankylosing spondylitis blood, a TCR beta motif of under 10 highly homologous variants appeared characteristic. Relatively scarce in peripheral blood, disease-linked clones were CD8+.

This sequence joins TRBV5-1 and TRBJ2-7; D is tentatively TRBD1 or TRBD2 (5 bases each). The sequencing sample was made of blood, either unsorted or a sorted T cell fraction (not recorded which). The source of this sequence is a male donor with ankylosing spondylitis. This CDR3 reads CASSLTLLPGTDLPYEQYF. Written as DNA, the CDR3 is TGCGCCAGCAGCTTGACTTTGTTACCCGGGACGGATCTTCCCTACGAGCAGTACTTC.